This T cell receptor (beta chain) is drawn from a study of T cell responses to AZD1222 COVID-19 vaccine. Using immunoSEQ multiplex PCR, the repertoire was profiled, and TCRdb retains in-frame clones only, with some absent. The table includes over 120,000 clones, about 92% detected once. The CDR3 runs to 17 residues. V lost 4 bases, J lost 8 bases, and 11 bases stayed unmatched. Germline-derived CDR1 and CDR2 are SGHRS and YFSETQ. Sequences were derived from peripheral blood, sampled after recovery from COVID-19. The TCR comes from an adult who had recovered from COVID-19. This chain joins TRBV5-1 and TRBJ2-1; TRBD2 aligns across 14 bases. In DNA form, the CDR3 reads TGCGCCAGCAGCCCGGACGGGACTAGCGGGAGTAGGGATGAGCAGTTCTTC. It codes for CASSPDGTSGSRDEQFF. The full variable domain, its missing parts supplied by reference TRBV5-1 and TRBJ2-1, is KAGVTQTPRYLIKTRGQQVTLSCSPISGHRSVSWYQQTPGQGLQFLFEYFSETQRNKGNFPGRFSGRQFSNSRSEMNVSTLELGDSALYLCASSPDGTSGSRDEQFFGPGTRLTVL.